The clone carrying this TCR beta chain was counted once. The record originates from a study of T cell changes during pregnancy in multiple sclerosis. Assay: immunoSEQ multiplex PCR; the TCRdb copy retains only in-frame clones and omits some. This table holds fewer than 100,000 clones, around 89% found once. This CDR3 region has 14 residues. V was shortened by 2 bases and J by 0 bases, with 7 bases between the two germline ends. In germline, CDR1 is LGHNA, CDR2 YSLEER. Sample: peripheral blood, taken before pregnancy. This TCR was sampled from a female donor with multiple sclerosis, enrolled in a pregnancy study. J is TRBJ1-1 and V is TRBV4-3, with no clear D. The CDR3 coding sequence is TGCGCCAGCAGCCAACAAAACATGAACACTGAAGCTTTCTTT. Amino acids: CASSQQNMNTEAFF.